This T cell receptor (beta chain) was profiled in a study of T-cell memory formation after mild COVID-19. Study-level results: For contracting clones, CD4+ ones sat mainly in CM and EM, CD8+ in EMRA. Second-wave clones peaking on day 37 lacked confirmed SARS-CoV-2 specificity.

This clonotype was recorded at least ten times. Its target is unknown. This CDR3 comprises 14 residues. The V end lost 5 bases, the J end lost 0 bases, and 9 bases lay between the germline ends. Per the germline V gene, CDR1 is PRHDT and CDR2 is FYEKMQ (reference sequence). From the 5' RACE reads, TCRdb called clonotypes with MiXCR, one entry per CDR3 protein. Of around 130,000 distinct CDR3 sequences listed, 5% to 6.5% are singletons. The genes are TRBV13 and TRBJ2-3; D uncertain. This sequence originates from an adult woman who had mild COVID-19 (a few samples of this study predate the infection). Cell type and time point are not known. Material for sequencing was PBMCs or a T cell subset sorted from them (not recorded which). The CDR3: CASSPTPSTDTQYF. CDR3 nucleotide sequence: TGTGCCAGCAGCCCTACCCCCAGCACAGATACGCAGTATTTT.